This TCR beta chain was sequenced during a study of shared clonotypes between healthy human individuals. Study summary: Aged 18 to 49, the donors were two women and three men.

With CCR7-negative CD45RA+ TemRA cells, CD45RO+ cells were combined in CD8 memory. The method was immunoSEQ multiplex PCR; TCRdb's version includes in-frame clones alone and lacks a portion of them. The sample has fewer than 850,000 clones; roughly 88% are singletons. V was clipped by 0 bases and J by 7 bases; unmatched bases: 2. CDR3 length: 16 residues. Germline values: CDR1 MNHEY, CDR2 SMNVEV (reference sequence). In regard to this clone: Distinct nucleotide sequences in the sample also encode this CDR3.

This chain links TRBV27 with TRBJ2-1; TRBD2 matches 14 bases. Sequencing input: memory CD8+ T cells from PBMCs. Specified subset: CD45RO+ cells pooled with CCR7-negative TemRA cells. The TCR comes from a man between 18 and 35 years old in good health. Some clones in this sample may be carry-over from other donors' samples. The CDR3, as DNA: TGTGCCAGCAGTTTATCGGGACTAGCGGGAGATAATGAGCAGTTCTTC. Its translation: CASSLSGLAGDNEQFF.